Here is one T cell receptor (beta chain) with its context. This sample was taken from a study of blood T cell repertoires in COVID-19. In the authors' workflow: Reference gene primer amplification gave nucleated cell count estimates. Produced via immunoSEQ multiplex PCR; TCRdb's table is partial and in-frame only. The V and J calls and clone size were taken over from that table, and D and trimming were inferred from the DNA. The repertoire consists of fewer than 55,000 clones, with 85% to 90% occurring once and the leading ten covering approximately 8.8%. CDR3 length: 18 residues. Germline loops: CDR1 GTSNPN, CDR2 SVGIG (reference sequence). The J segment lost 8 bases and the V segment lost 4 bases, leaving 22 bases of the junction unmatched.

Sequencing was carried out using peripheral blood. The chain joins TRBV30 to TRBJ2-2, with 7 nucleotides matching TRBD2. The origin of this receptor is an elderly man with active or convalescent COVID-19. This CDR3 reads CAWTPPLLAWNSGGELFF. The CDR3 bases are TGTGCCTGGACCCCCCCCCTACTAGCGTGGAACTCCGGGGGGGAGCTGTTTTTT.